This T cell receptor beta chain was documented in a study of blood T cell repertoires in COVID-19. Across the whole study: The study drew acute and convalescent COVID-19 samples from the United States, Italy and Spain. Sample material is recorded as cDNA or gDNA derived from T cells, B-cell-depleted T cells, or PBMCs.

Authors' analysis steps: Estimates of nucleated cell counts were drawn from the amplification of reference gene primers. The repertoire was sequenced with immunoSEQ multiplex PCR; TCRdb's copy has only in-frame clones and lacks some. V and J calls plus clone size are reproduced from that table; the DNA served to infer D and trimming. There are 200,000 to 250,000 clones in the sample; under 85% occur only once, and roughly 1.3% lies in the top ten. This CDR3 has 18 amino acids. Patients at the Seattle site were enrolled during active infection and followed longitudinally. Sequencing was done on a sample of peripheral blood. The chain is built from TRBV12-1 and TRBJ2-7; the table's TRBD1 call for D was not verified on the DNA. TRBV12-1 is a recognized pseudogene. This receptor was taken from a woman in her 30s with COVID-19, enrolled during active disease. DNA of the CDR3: TGTGCCAGCAGCCGTATCCGGGACAGGGGAGAATTTGACTACGAGCAGTACTTC. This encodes CASSRIRDRGEFDYEQYF.